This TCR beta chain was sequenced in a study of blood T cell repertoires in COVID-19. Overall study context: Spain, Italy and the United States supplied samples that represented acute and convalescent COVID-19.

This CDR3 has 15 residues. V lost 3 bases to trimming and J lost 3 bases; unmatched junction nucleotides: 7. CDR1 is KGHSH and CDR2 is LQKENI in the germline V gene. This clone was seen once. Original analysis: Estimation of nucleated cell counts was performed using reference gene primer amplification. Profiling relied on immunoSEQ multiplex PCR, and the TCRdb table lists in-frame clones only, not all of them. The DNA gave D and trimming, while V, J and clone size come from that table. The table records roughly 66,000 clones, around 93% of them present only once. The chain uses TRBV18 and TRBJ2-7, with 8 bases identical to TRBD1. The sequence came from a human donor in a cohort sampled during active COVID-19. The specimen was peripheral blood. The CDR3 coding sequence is TGTGCCAGCTCACCGCTAGGGACAGGAATCTACGAGCAGTACTTC. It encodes CASSPLGTGIYEQYF.